This T cell receptor beta chain was identified during a study of blood T cells in healthy people across ages. Using a J-beta primer mix together with a sample-barcoded 5' primer, a second PCR was run for roughly 6 to 12 cycles. TCRdb re-analysed the 5' RACE reads in MiXCR, keeping a single row per CDR3 protein. Of over 1,500,000 distinct CDR3 sequences listed, around half are singletons. This clonotype came up a few times. Per germline, CDR1 DFQATT and CDR2 SNEGSKA (reference sequence). The V end was cut by 3 bases, the J end by 2 bases, with 14 bases between. The CDR3 is made up of 14 amino acids. The specimen sequenced was blood. The chain combines TRBV20-1 with TRBJ2-7; D gene uncertain. The sequence was collected from a woman aged 40 to 55 in good health. The CDR3 DNA reads TGCAGTGCTAGCCGGCCAGCCGAGACCTACGAGCAGTACTTC. Encoded protein: CSASRPAETYEQYF.